One sample yielded the 4 T cell receptor beta chains listed below, sequenced in a study of PD-1 blockade in classical Hodgkin lymphoma. The protocol was immunoSEQ multiplex PCR, while the TCRdb copy is restricted to in-frame clones and leaves out a portion. The repertoire holds roughly 60,000 clones, with about 90% as singletons. Time point defined: cycle 4 day 1 (C4D1), after less than 7 weeks of nivolumab. After autologous stem cell transplantation all patients relapsed, and prior brentuximab vedotin exposure differed between cohorts. The sequencing used peripheral blood mononuclear cells (PBMCs), collected before the fourth cycle of nivolumab. The receptors stem from a human donor with classical Hodgkin lymphoma.

This sequence joins TRBV18 and TRBJ2-7; 7 positions agree with TRBD1. J gave up 3 bases and V 2 bases, and 13 bases lay outside the gene matches. The CDR3 sequence is 17 residues long. Germline CDR1 is KGHSH and CDR2 is LQKENI. The CDR3 nucleotides read TGTGCCAGCTCACCAGGGGATACGACAGGGTCGAGCTACGAGCAGTACTTC. This sequence encodes CASSPGDTTGSSYEQYF.

The chain combines TRBV7-2 with TRBJ2-5, with D unclear. The DNA end favors TRBJ2-7, so the J call may be wrong. Germline CDR1 and CDR2: SGHTA and FQGNSA. The CDR3 consists of 15 residues. The CDR3 bases are TGTGCCAGCAGCTTATCCAAGGGCCCAGGCTACGAGCAGTACTTC. Its translation: CASSLSKGPGYEQYF.

The rearrangement joins TRBV21-1 to TRBJ2-4; the D call in the table, TRBD1, was not verified against the DNA. TRBV21-1 is marked as a pseudogene. The CDR3 has 18 amino acids. The CDR3 DNA reads TGTGCCAGCAGCAAAGAGGGGACAGCCGAAGGAGCCAAAAACATTCAGTACTTC. It specifies CASSKEGTAEGAKNIQYF.

V usage is TRBV9 and J usage is TRBJ2-1; possibly TRBD2 for D (5 bases). Germline lookup yields CDR1 SGDLS and CDR2 YYNGEE. There are 13 residues in the CDR3. The ends were cut back, 0 bases at V and 7 bases at J, with 8 bases in the middle. The CDR3: CASSVVPGNEQFF. Written as DNA, the CDR3 is TGTGCCAGCAGCGTAGTCCCGGGGAATGAGCAGTTCTTC.